This T cell receptor beta chain was recovered during a study of blood T cell repertoires in COVID-19. Only one count was recorded for this clone. Only in-frame clones appear in the TCRdb table, and some are missing; sequencing was by immunoSEQ multiplex PCR. This table holds tens of thousands of clones, around 80% found once. The CDR3 runs to 14 residues. V was trimmed by 2 bases and J by 0 bases, leaving 8 bases between them. The germline V gene has CDR1 SGHRS and CDR2 YFSETQ. Sequencing was done on a sample of peripheral blood. The genes are TRBV5-1 and TRBJ1-1; no clear D. The source is a man in his fifties or sixties with active or convalescent COVID-19. CDR3 region: CASSLSGMNTEAFF. The CDR3 bases are TGCGCCAGCAGCTTATCAGGAATGAACACTGAAGCTTTCTTT.